These T cell receptor beta chains were read from a single sample in a study of shared clonotypes between healthy human individuals. Method: immunoSEQ multiplex PCR; TCRdb's copy keeps in-frame clones and lacks some. This table holds 950,000 to 1,300,000 clones, around 75% found once. The sequenced material came from memory CD4+ T cells sorted from blood. The receptors derive from a man younger than 35 in good health. Both conserved end residues are part of each CDR3. D genes are given only for firm matches. Clone size is given for some rows only: seen once, a few or many times, or a class if the clone is expanded.

V gene	CDR3 length	D gene	J gene	clone size	CDR3 protein	CDR3 DNA
TRBV30	14	-	TRBJ1-2	-	CAWSVGGAGRGYTF	TGTGCCTGGAGTGTAGGTGGTGCAGGCCGCGGCTACACCTTC
TRBV30	15	TRBD1	TRBJ1-6	once	CAWTRADRASSPLHF	TGTGCCTGGACACGAGCGGACAGGGCATCCTCACCCCTCCACTTT
TRBV11-2	13	-	TRBJ2-1	-	CASSGLGRREQFF	TGTGCCAGCAGCGGCCTGGGGAGGAGAGAGCAGTTCTTC
TRBV7-6	13	-	TRBJ2-5	-	CASSKGPAQDQYF	TGTGCCAGCAGCAAAGGCCCAGCCCAGGACCAGTACTTC
TRBV11-3	18	-	TRBJ2-5	many	CASSLVGPVGRGGETQYF	TGTGCCAGCAGCTTAGTCGGCCCAGTCGGCAGAGGCGGGGAGACCCAGTACTTC
TRBV6-5	15	-	TRBJ2-4	-	CASSWGPPGKNIQYF	TGTGCCAGCAGTTGGGGACCCCCCGGTAAAAACATTCAGTACTTC
TRBV29-1	15	TRBD2	TRBJ2-2	-	CSVGSSGTNTGELFF	TGCAGCGTTGGGTCTAGCGGAACGAACACCGGGGAGCTGTTTTTT
TRBV27	14	-	TRBJ1-3	-	CASSSVHSGNTIYF	TGTGCCAGCAGTTCCGTACACTCTGGAAACACCATATATTTT
TRBV9	13	-	TRBJ1-2	few	CASSASSAYGYTF	TGTGCCAGCAGCGCCTCCTCTGCCTATGGCTACACCTTC
TRBV7-9	13	TRBD1	TRBJ1-2	few	CASSSTGVTGYTF	TGTGCCAGCAGCTCAACAGGGGTTACTGGCTACACCTTC
TRBV7-2	14	TRBD1	TRBJ1-5	-	CASSLGGQTLPQHF	TGTGCCAGCAGCTTAGGGGGACAGACATTGCCCCAGCATTTT
TRBV27	15	-	TRBJ1-3	-	CASSPTGQLSNTIYF	TGTGCCAGCAGTCCGACGGGACAACTATCAAACACCATATATTTT
TRBV7-2	15	TRBD2	TRBJ2-7	-	CASSPGSGKSYEQYF	TGTGCCAGCAGCCCGGGTAGCGGGAAGAGCTACGAGCAGTACTTC
TRBV28	13	-	TRBJ2-7	-	CASRKQGLGEQYF	TGTGCCAGCAGGAAACAGGGTCTCGGAGAGCAGTACTTC
TRBV7-9	15	-	TRBJ2-1	once	CASSSGLLSYNEQFF	TGTGCCAGCAGCTCCGGACTCTTATCCTACAATGAGCAGTTCTTC